This section outlines one T cell receptor beta chain sequence together with its context. Its antigen is unidentified. The sample belongs to a study of T cell responses to AZD1222 COVID-19 vaccine. Study-wide results and limits: Clonal diversity was possibly underestimated; the donors were predominantly white British and more often female.

Trimming shortened V by 6 bases and J by 0 bases, and 15 bases separated the two germline ends. The germline CDR1 and CDR2 sequences are MNHEY and SMNVEV (reference sequence). This CDR3 comprises 16 residues. The table came from immunoSEQ multiplex PCR; TCRdb's copy has only in-frame clones and leaves some out. The sample holds 110,000 to 150,000 clones, over 75% seen once. The chain has TRBV27 and TRBJ1-3; D remains unclear. This TCR was recovered from an adult in good health. The specimen was peripheral blood, collected on day 0 of AZD1222 vaccination. The CDR3: CASSPTPVSSGNTIYF. The CDR3 region has the DNA TGTGCCAGCAGCCCTACACCCGTCAGCTCTGGAAACACCATATATTTT.